What follows are 7 T cell receptor beta chains derived from one specimen sequenced in a study of TIL therapy for anti-PD-1-resistant metastatic lung cancer. Regarding time point: pre-treatment sample, taken before nivolumab and TIL therapy. The immunoSEQ assay was v3. The table came from immunoSEQ multiplex PCR; TCRdb's copy has only in-frame clones and leaves some out. The sample carries 55,000 to 65,000 clones, 55% to 70% recorded once. The source material was blood, sampled at baseline. These receptors were collected from a person aged 25-79 years with non-small cell lung cancer.

CDR3 residues: CASSSPGQPEAFF. CDR3 bases: TGCGCCAGCAGCTCACCGGGACAGCCAGAAGCTTTCTTT. This chain connects TRBV5-1 to TRBJ1-1, with 7 bases fitting TRBD1. Germline values: CDR1 SGHRS, CDR2 YFSETQ. The CDR3 extends over 13 amino acids. After removal of 3 bases from V and 8 bases from J, the junction contained 7 bases not matched to a gene.

This clone has just a few counts. J is TRBJ2-1 and V is TRBV20-1; D remains unclear. The V and J ends lost 7 bases and 3 bases respectively, with 7 bases between them. Per the germline V gene, CDR1 is DFQATT and CDR2 is SNEGSKA (reference sequence). The CDR3 has 11 residues. DNA of the CDR3: TGCAGTGATCTGGGCTACAATGAGCAGTTCTTC. Protein product: CSDLGYNEQFF.

V gene TRBV10-3 combines with J gene TRBJ1-1, with D tentatively TRBD1 (6 bases). Germline V gene sequence: CDR1 ENHRY, CDR2 SYGVKD. V lost 6 bases and J 7 bases, leaving 18 bases between the germline ends. The CDR3 sequence is 14 residues long. CDR3 sequence reads: CAIRRQSGVSEAFF. The CDR3, as DNA: TGTGCCATCAGACGACAGTCAGGGGTTAGTGAAGCTTTCTTT.

The CDR3 loop is CASSAGGTGRGSSGNTIYF. The CDR3 coding sequence is TGCGCCAGCAGCGCTGGTGGGACAGGGAGAGGTAGCTCTGGAAACACCATATATTTT. This chain uses TRBV5-1 with TRBJ1-3, with 9 bases that match TRBD1. With 4 bases clipped from V and 0 bases from J, the junction kept 14 bases outside the gene matches. Looked up from germline, CDR1 is SGHRS and CDR2 is YFSETQ. The CDR3 has 19 amino acids.

J is TRBJ2-5 and V is TRBV30, with D possibly being TRBD1 or TRBD2 (5 bases each). CDR1 GTSNPN and CDR2 SVGIG come from the germline V gene (reference sequence). Trimming shortened V by 2 bases and J by 5 bases, and 9 bases separated the two germline ends. This CDR3 has 12 amino acids. CDR3 amino acids: CAWSTREETQYF. The CDR3 coding sequence is TGTGCCTGGAGTACCAGGGAGGAGACCCAGTACTTC.

In its sample, this clone was seen a few times. The rearrangement joins TRBV7-9 to TRBJ1-3, with TRBD1 as a possible D gene (5 bases). CDR1 is SEHNR and CDR2 is FQNEAQ in the germline V gene (reference sequence). The CDR3 runs to 16 residues. With 6 bases removed from V and 2 bases from J, the gap between germline ends came to 17 bases. DNA for the CDR3: TGTGCCAGCAGTTCTACCAGGGAACCGCCTGGAAACACCATATATTTT. Translated: CASSSTREPPGNTIYF.

A few counts support this clone. The chain recombines TRBV29-1 with TRBJ1-2; the D is unclear. The CDR3 runs 12 residues. Germline-derived CDR1 and CDR2 are SQVTM and ANQGSEA. CDR3 region: CAAGETTYGYTF. The CDR3 nucleotides read TGCGCGGCAGGCGAGACAACTTATGGCTACACCTTC.